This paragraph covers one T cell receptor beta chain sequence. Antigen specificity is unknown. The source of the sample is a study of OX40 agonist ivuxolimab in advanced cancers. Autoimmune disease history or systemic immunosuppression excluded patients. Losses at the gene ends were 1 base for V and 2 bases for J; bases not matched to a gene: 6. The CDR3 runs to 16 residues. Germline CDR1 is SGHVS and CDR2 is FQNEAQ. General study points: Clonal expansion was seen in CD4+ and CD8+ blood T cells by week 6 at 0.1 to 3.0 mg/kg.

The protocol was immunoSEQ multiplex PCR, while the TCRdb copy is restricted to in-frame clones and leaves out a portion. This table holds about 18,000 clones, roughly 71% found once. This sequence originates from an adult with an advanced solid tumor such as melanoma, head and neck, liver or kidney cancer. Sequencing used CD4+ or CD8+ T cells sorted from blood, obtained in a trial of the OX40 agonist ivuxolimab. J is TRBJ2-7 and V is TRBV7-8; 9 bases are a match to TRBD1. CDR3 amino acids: CASSLVGQGVAYEQYF. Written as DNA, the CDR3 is TGTGCCAGCAGCTTAGTGGGACAGGGTGTGGCCTACGAGCAGTACTTC.